A single sample gave rise to the 27 T cell receptor beta chains below, sequenced in a study of somatic mutations in cytotoxic T cells in rheumatoid arthritis. Assay: immunoSEQ multiplex PCR; the TCRdb copy retains only in-frame clones and omits some. The data show some 20,000 clones, about four fifths seen once. Source material: CD8+ T cells sorted from blood. The receptor set was obtained from an adult with rheumatoid arthritis.

This chain links TRBV6-5 with TRBJ1-2; D gene unclear. V was shortened by 0 bases and J by 0 bases, with 8 bases between the two germline ends. The CDR3 runs 15 residues. Germline CDR1 MNHEY, CDR2 SVGAGI. CDR3 DNA sequence: TGTGCCAGCAGTTACTCCCAGCTTGCTAACTATGGCTACACCTTC. Translating gives CASSYSQLANYGYTF.

The chain combines TRBV7-3 with TRBJ1-1, with TRBD1 identical over 7 bases. The CDR3 extends over 13 amino acids. Germline trimming cut 0 bases from V and 8 bases from J; bases unmatched to any gene: 3. Germline V gives CDR1 SGHTA, CDR2 FQGTGA. DNA for the CDR3: TGTGCCAGCAGCTTAACTCCGGGACAGGAAGCTTTCTTT. Translation: CASSLTPGQEAFF.

The chain recombines TRBV5-8 with TRBJ1-4; 7 bases map to TRBD1. The CDR3 covers 15 residues. Germline CDR1 and CDR2: SGHTS and YDEGEE. The junction had 9 bases not matched to a gene; V was cut back by 4 bases and J by 6 bases. CDR3 nucleotide sequence: TGTGCCAGCAGCCCCGGACAGGCTAGAGATGAAAAACTGTTTTTT. Protein sequence: CASSPGQARDEKLFF.

The sample holds a few counts of this clone. The gene calls are TRBV6-5 and TRBJ2-7, with 12 bases fitting TRBD2. Unmatched junction bases numbered 2, after V lost 5 bases and J lost 0 bases. Germline CDR1 and CDR2: MNHEY and SVGAGI. There are 15 residues in the CDR3. In DNA form, the CDR3 reads TGTGCCAGCAGTCTGACTAGCGGGGGCTCCTACGAGCAGTACTTC. It yields the protein CASSLTSGGSYEQYF.

CDR3 loop: CASSLLYEQFF. The CDR3 nucleotides are TGTGCCAGCAGCTTACTATATGAGCAGTTCTTC. The rearrangement joins TRBV7-2 to TRBJ2-1; D ambiguous. Germline assignment: CDR1 SGHTA and CDR2 FQGNSA. The V gene lost 2 bases and the J gene lost 8 bases, with 4 bases spanning the gap. The CDR3 has 11 residues.

This chain joins TRBV6-1 and TRBJ2-1; 9 nucleotides line up with TRBD2. With V trimmed by 4 bases and J by 6 bases, 13 bases remained unmatched. The CDR3 has 17 residues. Germline-derived CDR1 and CDR2 are MNHNS and SASEGT. The CDR3 loop is CASSAGLAPWDINEQFF. For the CDR3, the DNA is TGTGCCAGCAGTGCCGGACTAGCGCCCTGGGATATCAATGAGCAGTTCTTC.

This clone was recorded only once. The chain couples TRBV6-5 to TRBJ1-4; D gene unclear. The CDR3 extends over 12 amino acids. Deletions cut 0 bases from V and 8 bases from J, with 4 bases between. CDR1 is MNHEY and CDR2 is SVGAGI in the germline V gene. CDR3 DNA sequence: TGTGCCAGCAGTTACTCTGGGGAAAAACTGTTTTTT. Translating it yields CASSYSGEKLFF.

CDR3 region: CASSAAGISYEQYV. The CDR3 coding sequence is TGTGCCAGCAGCGCGGCAGGAATCTCCTACGAGCAGTACGTC. The gene calls are TRBV5-6 and TRBJ2-7; no definite D call. V was pared by 4 bases and J by 0 bases, with 11 bases between. The CDR3 runs to 14 residues. Per the germline V gene, CDR1 is SGHDT and CDR2 is YYEEEE.

The V call is TRBV20-1, the J call TRBJ1-1; D is unresolved. Germline-derived CDR1 and CDR2 are DFQATT and SNEGSKA (reference sequence). Trimming left V 1 base short and J 5 bases short, with 5 bases between. This CDR3 has 11 amino acids. The CDR3 spells CSARAGTEAFF. The CDR3 nucleotides are TGCAGTGCTAGAGCGGGAACTGAAGCTTTCTTT.

This clone was counted only a few times. The genes are TRBV14 and TRBJ2-5; D call uncertain. Trimming pared 1 base from V and 5 bases from J, leaving 11 bases between. Germline V lookup: CDR1 SGHDN, CDR2 FVKESK. The CDR3 has 14 residues. In DNA, the CDR3 is TGTGCCAGCAGCCAAGGCAGGTCCAGGGAGACCCAGTACTTC. Translated, it gives CASSQGRSRETQYF.

The J gene is TRBJ2-5, the V gene TRBV7-8; 7 nucleotides agree with TRBD1. Germline V CDR1 and CDR2: SGHVS, FQNEAQ. The CDR3 has 16 residues. Unmatched junction bases numbered 13, after V lost 4 bases and J lost 5 bases. The CDR3 region has the DNA TGTGCCAGCAGCTCAGCCCCAGGGGGAGTTTGGGAGACCCAGTACTTC. Translation: CASSSAPGGVWETQYF. Combining the CDR3 with reference TRBV7-8 and TRBJ2-5 gives the whole variable domain GAGVSQSPRYKVAKRGQDVALRCDPISGHVSLFWYQQALGQGPEFLTYFQNEAQLDKSGLPSDRFFAERPEGSVSTLKIQRTQQEDSAVYLCASSSAPGGVWETQYFGPGTRLLVL.

V is TRBV15 and J is TRBJ2-1, with 9 bases matching TRBD1. The CDR3 totals 15 residues. CDR1 and CDR2 from the germline V gene are LNHNV and YYDKDF (reference sequence). J was trimmed by 3 bases and V by 2 bases; bases with no gene match: 2. DNA for the CDR3: TGTGCCACCAGCAGACGGGACAGGGACTACAATGAGCAGTTCTTC. Translation: CATSRRDRDYNEQFF.

CDR3 amino acids: CASSDSATGELFF. The CDR3, as DNA: TGTGCCAGCAGTGACTCAGCTACCGGGGAGCTGTTTTTT. This chain uses TRBV6-4 with TRBJ2-2, with D unresolved. The CDR3 extends over 13 amino acids. V was cut by 0 bases and J by 5 bases, with 4 bases left in between. CDR1 and CDR2 from the germline V gene are MRHNA and SNTAGT.

This rearrangement joins TRBV11-2 to TRBJ2-2, with TRBD1 matching over 11 bases. CDR1 is SGHAT, CDR2 FQNNGV, per germline. This CDR3 region has 15 residues. Trimming cost V 3 bases and J 6 bases; bases outside gene matches: 3. The CDR3 reads CASSFAGQGAGELFF. The DNA of the CDR3 is TGTGCCAGCAGCTTCGCGGGACAGGGGGCCGGGGAGCTGTTTTTT.

This chain connects TRBV6-1 to TRBJ1-2; 7 bases are a match to TRBD1. The germline CDR1 and CDR2 sequences are MNHNS and SASEGT. V lost 3 bases, J lost 0 bases, and 7 bases stayed unmatched. There are 16 residues in the CDR3. CDR3 in amino acids: CASSDRGQRANYGYTF. The CDR3 nucleotides read TGTGCCAGCAGTGACCGGGGACAGCGAGCTAACTATGGCTACACCTTC.

The chain carries TRBV15 and TRBJ2-5; D remains ambiguous. This CDR3 spans 15 amino acids. Between the trimmed V and J ends, which lost 0 bases and 2 bases, there was a span of 10 bases. CDR1 and CDR2 from the germline V gene are LNHNV and YYDKDF (reference sequence). CDR3 protein: CATSRDRARQETQYF. Written as DNA, the CDR3 is TGTGCCACCAGCAGAGATAGGGCTAGACAAGAGACCCAGTACTTC. Based on the CDR3 plus reference TRBV15 and TRBJ2-5, the full variable domain is DAMVIQNPRYQVTQFGKPVTLSCSQTLNHNVMYWYQQKSSQAPKLLFHYYDKDFNNEADTPDNFQSRRPNTSFCFLDIRSPGLGDTAMYLCATSRDRARQETQYFGPGTRLLVL.

J is TRBJ2-7 and V is TRBV9, with 7 bases identical to TRBD1. J lost 6 bases, V lost 4 bases, and 10 bases had no gene match. CDR3 length: 14 residues. From germline, CDR1 is SGDLS and CDR2 YYNGEE. The DNA for the CDR3 is TGTGCCAGCAGCTACCGGGACAGTGGAATCGAGCAGTACTTC. It encodes CASSYRDSGIEQYF. Full variable domain (missing parts from reference TRBV9 and TRBJ2-7): DSGVTQTPKHLITATGQRVTLRCSPRSGDLSVYWYQQSLDQGLQFLIQYYNGEERAKGNILERFSAQQFPDLHSELNLSSLELGDSALYFCASSYRDSGIEQYFGPGTRLTVT.

V usage is TRBV30 and J usage is TRBJ1-5; weak D call: TRBD1 (6 bases). This CDR3 has 13 residues. CDR1 GTSNPN and CDR2 SVGIG come from the germline V gene (reference sequence). V lost 1 base to trimming and J lost 6 bases, with 10 bases between them. CDR3 sequence (DNA): TGTGCCTGGAGTGCAGGGGTCGCTCAGCCCCAGCATTTT. It codes for CAWSAGVAQPQHF.

The chain carries TRBV21-1 and TRBJ2-5; TRBD2 is the table's D call, not checked against the DNA. TRBV21-1 is a pseudogene locus. This CDR3 contains 17 residues. The CDR3, as DNA: TGTGCCAGCAGCAAAGAGGAGGCTAGCGGGAAAAAAGAGACCCAGTACTTC. It codes for CASSKEEASGKKETQYF.

This clone was picked up one time. The genes are TRBV27 and TRBJ1-4; 7 bases align to TRBD1. The CDR3 is made up of 14 amino acids. Germline V gives CDR1 MNHEY, CDR2 SMNVEV (reference sequence). Losses at the gene ends were 2 bases for V and 8 bases for J; bases not matched to a gene: 5. This chain's CDR3 is CASSLATTGEKLFF. In DNA form, the CDR3 reads TGTGCCAGCAGTTTAGCAACGACAGGGGAAAAACTGTTTTTT.

On this clone itself: Other DNA sequences within the sample encode an identical CDR3. The rearrangement links TRBV29-1 to TRBJ1-2, with D unresolved. The CDR3 totals 13 residues. Germline V CDR1 and CDR2: SQVTM, ANQGSEA. Trimming left V 4 bases short and J 3 bases short, with 12 bases between. In nucleotides, the CDR3 is TGCAGCGTTGGGTCCCGGGTTGACTATGGCTACACCTTC. Amino acid sequence: CSVGSRVDYGYTF.

The chain's CDR3 is CSVEDLAGGSFYNEQFF. The CDR3 nucleotides are TGCAGCGTTGAAGACCTAGCGGGAGGGAGCTTCTACAATGAGCAGTTCTTC. This sequence joins TRBV29-1 and TRBJ2-1; 12 positions match TRBD2. This CDR3 spans 17 amino acids. Germline CDR1 is SQVTM and CDR2 is ANQGSEA. Trimming took 0 bases from V and 3 from J; bases not matched to a gene: 6.

This rearrangement joins TRBV5-6 to TRBJ1-5, with D unclear. CDR3 size: 12 residues. The germline V and J ends were trimmed by 2 bases and 4 bases, with 4 bases remaining between them. Per the germline V gene, CDR1 is SGHDT and CDR2 is YYEEEE. The CDR3 loop is CASSFGNQPQHF. CDR3 coding DNA: TGTGCCAGCAGCTTTGGGAATCAGCCCCAGCATTTT.

The CDR3 loop reads CASSAEGGGVWGYTF. CDR3 bases: TGTGCCAGCAGCGCGGAGGGGGGAGGGGTATGGGGCTACACCTTC. The V gene is TRBV9, the J gene TRBJ1-2; D may be TRBD1 (6 bases). V was trimmed by 3 bases and J by 8 bases, leaving 20 bases between them. Germline V gene data show CDR1 as SGDLS and CDR2 as YYNGEE. The CDR3 contains 15 residues.

This clone was picked up one time. The chain recombines TRBV15 with TRBJ2-5, with 8 bases lining up with TRBD1. This CDR3 has 13 residues. Germline trimming cut 5 bases from V and 5 bases from J; bases unmatched to any gene: 4. Germline CDR1 and CDR2: LNHNV and YYDKDF (reference sequence). CDR3 sequence: CATSPDRVETQYF. CDR3 coding DNA: TGTGCCACCAGCCCGGACAGGGTGGAGACCCAGTACTTC.

CDR3 coding DNA: TGTGCCAGCAGTCCTCATCCTGAAGCTTTCTTT. Residues: CASSPHPEAFF. The chain combines TRBV2 with TRBJ1-1; D not certain. The length of the CDR3 is 11 residues. Germline V gene data show CDR1 as SNHLY and CDR2 as FYNNEI. Trimming removed 5 bases from V and 6 bases from J, with 7 bases in between.

V and J are TRBV28 and TRBJ2-5, with 11 bases identical to TRBD1. Germline-derived CDR1 and CDR2 are MDHEN and SYDVKM. The CDR3 totals 17 residues. The V and J ends lost 3 bases and 5 bases, in that order; junction bases with no gene match: 11. The CDR3 nucleotides read TGTGCCAGCAGTTTTCTGGGACAGGGGGTTCCAAGTGAGACCCAGTACTTC. This codes for CASSFLGQGVPSETQYF.